This T cell receptor (beta chain) was observed in a study of Graves' ophthalmopathy and Graves' hyperthyroidism. Using RNA transcripts, the TCR beta CDR3 regions were amplified. The first-round RT-PCR employed HTBI primers together with the Qiagen OneStep RT-PCR kit. A multiplex PCR was then performed as the second round. TCRdb redid the calling of the multiplex PCR reads with MiXCR, one entry per CDR3 protein. This table holds 650,000 to 900,000 distinct CDR3 sequences, around 40% found once. The clonotype originates from an adult man with Graves' ophthalmopathy. The specimen was peripheral blood.

CDR3 nucleotide sequence: TGTGCCAGCAGCCATCAAGGGGGAACTGGAAACACCATATATTTT. It encodes CASSHQGGTGNTIYF. The chain couples TRBV25-1 to TRBJ1-3; maybe TRBD1 (6 bases). Per the germline V gene, CDR1 is MGHDK and CDR2 is SYGVNS. Between the trimmed V and J ends, which lost 6 bases and 2 bases, there was a span of 14 bases. This CDR3 comprises 15 residues.